These 23 T cell receptor beta chains were all obtained from the same sample, sequenced in a study of shared clonotypes between healthy human individuals. Assay used: immunoSEQ multiplex PCR; TCRdb lists only in-frame clones, some missing. Counted here are approximately 530,000 clones, 90% to 97% occurring once; the ten biggest clones make up about 0.068%. The sample taken for sequencing was naive CD4+ T cells sorted from blood. Subset: CD45RA+ positively selected. The receptors originated from a woman younger than 45 in good health.

The chain is built from TRBV5-1 and TRBJ2-5; D tentatively fits TRBD1 or TRBD2 (5 bases each). The CDR3 contains 13 residues. Trimming pared 4 bases from V and 2 bases from J, leaving 9 bases between. The germline V gene has CDR1 SGHRS and CDR2 YFSETQ. The CDR3 coding sequence is TGCGCCAGCAGCCGGGACGGTCAAGAGACCCAGTACTTC. Translating gives CASSRDGQETQYF.

The CDR3 reads CASSFHQYEQYF. In nucleotides, the CDR3 is TGTGCCAGCAGCTTCCACCAGTACGAGCAGTACTTC. The rearrangement uses TRBV11-3 and TRBJ2-7; D unclear. The germline gives CDR1 SGHNT, CDR2 YENEEA. The CDR3 loop spans 12 amino acids. The V end was cut by 3 bases, the J end by 4 bases, with 7 bases between.

The V and J genes are TRBV6-5 and TRBJ2-7; tentative D call: TRBD2 (5 bases). The V end was cut by 6 bases, the J end by 6 bases, with 12 bases between. Germline loops: CDR1 MNHEY, CDR2 SVGAGI. The CDR3 consists of 12 residues. CDR3 protein: CASRGELVEQYF. For the CDR3, the DNA is TGTGCCAGCAGAGGTGAACTAGTCGAGCAGTACTTC.

This clone has only a few counts. The chain couples TRBV28 to TRBJ1-5, with D unclear. This CDR3 contains 12 residues. V was pared by 4 bases and J by 9 bases, with 10 bases between. CDR1 is MDHEN and CDR2 is SYDVKM in the germline V gene. The CDR3 sequence: CASSSNVRPQHF. Here the CDR3 DNA reads TGTGCCAGCAGTTCCAACGTTCGGCCCCAGCATTTT. Combining the CDR3 with reference TRBV28 and TRBJ1-5 gives the whole variable domain DVKVTQSSRYLVKRTGEKVFLECVQDMDHENMFWYRQDPGLGLRLIYFSYDVKMKEKGDIPEGYSVSREKKERFSLILESASTNQTSMYLCASSSNVRPQHFGDGTRLSIL.

The rearrangement joins TRBV11-2 to TRBJ2-1; 9 bases align to TRBD2. Germline CDR1 reads SGHAT; CDR2 reads FQNNGV. This CDR3 has 19 residues. The V segment lost 2 bases and the J segment 5 bases; nucleotides outside the gene matches: 16. The CDR3 region is CASSLRQPFSGSSDNEQFF. In DNA form, the CDR3 reads TGTGCCAGCAGCTTACGACAGCCGTTTAGCGGGAGTTCCGACAATGAGCAGTTCTTC.

V gene TRBV6-4 combines with J gene TRBJ1-1; 11 bases line up with TRBD1. CDR1 and CDR2 from the germline V gene are MRHNA and SNTAGT. The CDR3 extends over 13 amino acids. V shed 6 bases, J shed 6 bases, and the junction held 3 bases outside the gene matches. CDR3 nucleotides: TGTGCCAGCAGATCGGGACAGGGGGCTGAAGCTTTCTTT. Translating gives CASRSGQGAEAFF.

This clone was seen once. The genes are TRBV6-5 and TRBJ2-7, with D perhaps TRBD1 or TRBD2 (6 bases each). Trimming cost V 5 bases and J 3 bases, with 11 bases left between them. This CDR3 spans 13 amino acids. Germline CDR1 MNHEY, CDR2 SVGAGI. CDR3 in DNA: TGTGCCAGCAGTGCACAGGGAGGCTACGAGCAGTACTTC. It yields the protein CASSAQGGYEQYF.

This clone was seen just once. This chain uses TRBV28 with TRBJ2-1; tentatively, D is TRBD1 (5 bases). The V gene lost 3 bases and the J gene lost 10 bases, with 10 bases spanning the gap. Per germline, CDR1 MDHEN and CDR2 SYDVKM. The CDR3 totals 12 residues. The CDR3 spells CASSLGQMEQFF. The DNA for the CDR3 is TGTGCCAGCAGTTTGGGGCAGATGGAGCAGTTCTTC. The whole variable domain, remainder taken from reference TRBV28 and TRBJ2-1, is DVKVTQSSRYLVKRTGEKVFLECVQDMDHENMFWYRQDPGLGLRLIYFSYDVKMKEKGDIPEGYSVSREKKERFSLILESASTNQTSMYLCASSLGQMEQFFGPGTRLTVL.

Here the CDR3 reads CASSPPGQAYEQYF. CDR3 DNA sequence: TGTGCCAGCTCACCTCCGGGACAGGCCTACGAGCAGTACTTC. V is TRBV18 and J is TRBJ2-7; TRBD1 aligns across 8 bases. CDR1 KGHSH and CDR2 LQKENI come from the germline V gene. This CDR3 contains 14 residues. Losses at the gene ends were 3 bases for V and 2 bases for J; bases not matched to a gene: 3.

The chain links TRBV11-1 to TRBJ2-2; TRBD2 aligns across 7 bases. This CDR3 has 19 amino acids. The germline gives CDR1 SGHAT, CDR2 FQDESV (reference sequence). Trimming at V came to 0 bases and at J to 0 bases, leaving 10 bases not matched to a gene. The CDR3 spells CASSLAFGTTSTNTGELFF. Written as DNA, the CDR3 is TGTGCCAGCAGCTTAGCCTTTGGGACTACCTCTACGAACACCGGGGAGCTGTTTTTT.

The chain couples TRBV2 to TRBJ2-5; D gene unclear. CDR3 length: 14 residues. Trimming pared 2 bases from V and 5 bases from J, leaving 12 bases between. From germline, CDR1 is SNHLY and CDR2 FYNNEI. CDR3 DNA sequence: TGTGCCAGCAGTGAATCCCACTCTATGGAGACCCAGTACTTC. Protein product: CASSESHSMETQYF.

The chain links TRBV5-4 to TRBJ1-1, with D unresolved. V was shortened by 2 bases and J by 1 base, with 9 bases between the two germline ends. The CDR3 has 14 amino acids. Looked up from germline, CDR1 is SGHNT and CDR2 is YYREEE (reference sequence). In nucleotides, the CDR3 is TGTGCCAGCAGCTTTAGTCGGGGGAACACTGAAGCTTTCTTT. Its protein is CASSFSRGNTEAFF.

The chain recombines TRBV27 with TRBJ2-2; 8 bases line up with TRBD1. CDR3 length: 15 residues. Trimming at V came to 3 bases and at J to 5 bases, leaving 5 bases not matched to a gene. CDR1 is MNHEY, CDR2 SMNVEV, per germline (reference sequence). CDR3 bases: TGTGCCAGCAGTTTGGGACAGGTAGTTACCGGGGAGCTGTTTTTT. Its protein product is CASSLGQVVTGELFF.

V gene TRBV28 combines with J gene TRBJ2-5; 9 bases map to TRBD2. Germline assignment: CDR1 MDHEN and CDR2 SYDVKM. The V segment lost 2 bases and the J segment 1 base; nucleotides outside the gene matches: 11. This CDR3 comprises 18 residues. The CDR3 DNA sequence: TGTGCCAGCAGTTTAGGCCTAGCGGGAACCGCCCTCCAAGAGACCCAGTACTTC. Amino acids: CASSLGLAGTALQETQYF.

The chain employs TRBV5-8 and TRBJ1-1; 7 bases map to TRBD1. The CDR3 runs 16 residues. The ends lost 7 bases at V and 1 base at J; junction bases unmatched: 13. In germline, CDR1 is SGHTS, CDR2 YDEGEE. CDR3 loop: CASSSWRGPPNTEAFF. The CDR3 DNA is TGTGCCAGCTCCTCCTGGAGGGGGCCTCCGAACACTGAAGCTTTCTTT.

The chain is built from TRBV9 and TRBJ1-3, with D possibly TRBD1 on 5 matching bases. The germline gives CDR1 SGDLS, CDR2 YYNGEE. This CDR3 comprises 16 residues. The V end lost 3 bases, the J end lost 1 base, and 14 bases lay between the germline ends. For the CDR3, the DNA is TGTGCCAGCAGCGACCAGGGAGGAAGGTCTGGAAACACCATATATTTT. As protein: CASSDQGGRSGNTIYF.

The rearrangement links TRBV19 to TRBJ2-2; D unclear. The CDR3 length is 12 residues. Trimming took 5 bases from V and 2 from J, leaving 3 bases between them. Germline V gene sequence: CDR1 LNHDA, CDR2 SQIVND (reference sequence). DNA of the CDR3: TGTGCCAGTAGTCCTAACACCGGGGAGCTGTTTTTT. It encodes CASSPNTGELFF.

The chain combines TRBV10-2 with TRBJ2-7; 9 bases are shared with TRBD1. CDR1 WSHSY and CDR2 SAAADI come from the germline V gene. Trimming cost V 10 bases and J 4 bases; bases outside gene matches: 11. The CDR3 is 14 amino acids. CDR3 nucleotides: TGCGCCACTGAGTCGGGACAGGGTATTTACGAGCAGTACTTC. Residues: CATESGQGIYEQYF.

The J gene is TRBJ2-7, the V gene TRBV28, with TRBD1 as a possible D gene (5 bases). Trimming took off 7 bases at V and 5 bases at J, with 15 bases between the two ends. The CDR3 is 13 residues long. CDR1 and CDR2 from the germline V gene are MDHEN and SYDVKM. The CDR3 reads CASNSGRVDEQYF. Written as DNA, the CDR3 is TGTGCCAGCAATTCCGGCAGGGTCGACGAGCAGTACTTC.

CDR3 DNA sequence: TGTGCCAGCAGTTACTCACGAGCGGGAGATGGTTACGAGCAGTACTTC. This sequence encodes CASSYSRAGDGYEQYF. The V call is TRBV6-6, the J call TRBJ2-7, with 8 nucleotides matching TRBD2. This CDR3 spans 16 amino acids. Germline CDR1 MNHNY, CDR2 SVGAGI (reference sequence). The ends lost 0 bases at V and 4 bases at J; junction bases unmatched: 8.

The chain recombines TRBV28 with TRBJ1-5; unclear D gene. Per the germline V gene, CDR1 is MDHEN and CDR2 is SYDVKM. Trimming shortened V by 5 bases and J by 2 bases, and 16 bases separated the two germline ends. CDR3 length equals 16 residues. CDR3 amino acids: CASSRARAHGNQPQHF. CDR3 in DNA: TGTGCCAGCAGTCGCGCTCGGGCGCACGGCAATCAGCCCCAGCATTTT. The full variable domain, completed using reference TRBV28 and TRBJ1-5, is DVKVTQSSRYLVKRTGEKVFLECVQDMDHENMFWYRQDPGLGLRLIYFSYDVKMKEKGDIPEGYSVSREKKERFSLILESASTNQTSMYLCASSRARAHGNQPQHFGDGTRLSIL.

V is TRBV7-2 and J is TRBJ2-7; TRBD1 agrees at 8 bases. V lost 1 base to trimming and J lost 5 bases; unmatched junction nucleotides: 7. Germline V gene lookup returns CDR1 SGHTA and CDR2 FQGNSA. The CDR3 is 15 amino acids. CDR3 sequence: CASSLVGTGANEQYF. For the CDR3, the DNA is TGTGCCAGCAGCTTAGTTGGGACAGGCGCCAACGAGCAGTACTTC.

The chain is built from TRBV9 and TRBJ2-3; the match to TRBD2 covers 10 bases. The CDR3 extends over 16 amino acids. The germline V gene encodes CDR1 SGDLS and CDR2 YYNGEE. The junction had 3 bases not matched to a gene; V was cut back by 0 bases and J by 2 bases. CDR3 sequence reads: CASSVVLAGPTDTQYF. The CDR3 DNA follows: TGTGCCAGCAGCGTAGTACTAGCGGGACCCACAGATACGCAGTATTTT. The entire variable domain, with the rest obtained from reference TRBV9 and TRBJ2-3, is as follows: DSGVTQTPKHLITATGQRVTLRCSPRSGDLSVYWYQQSLDQGLQFLIQYYNGEERAKGNILERFSAQQFPDLHSELNLSSLELGDSALYFCASSVVLAGPTDTQYFGPGTRLTVL.